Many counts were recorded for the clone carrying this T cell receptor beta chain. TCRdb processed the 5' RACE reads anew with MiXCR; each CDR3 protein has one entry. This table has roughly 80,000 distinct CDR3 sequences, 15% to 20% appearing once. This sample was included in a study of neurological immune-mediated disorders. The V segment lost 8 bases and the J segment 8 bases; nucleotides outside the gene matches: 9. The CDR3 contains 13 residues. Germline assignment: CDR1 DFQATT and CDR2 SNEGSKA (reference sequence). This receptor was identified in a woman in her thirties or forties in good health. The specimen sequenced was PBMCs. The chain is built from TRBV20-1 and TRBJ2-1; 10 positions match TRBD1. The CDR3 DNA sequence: TGCAGTCCCGGGACAGGGGTGCGGTATGAGCAGTTCTTC. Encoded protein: CSPGTGVRYEQFF.